A few counts support the clone carrying this T cell receptor beta chain. The antigen is undetermined. With constant-segment primers, 5'RACE yielded cDNA libraries of TCR alpha and TCR beta that carried sample barcodes and UMIs. TCRdb called the 5' RACE reads again in MiXCR, with one record for every CDR3 protein. The data show almost 250,000 distinct CDR3 sequences, 15% seen once. The sample comes from a study of T-cell memory formation after mild COVID-19. Study-wide points: Among contracting clones, CD4+ were mainly CM/EM and CD8+ enriched in EMRA. Balance between CD4 and CD8 was seen in clones contracting day 15 to 85, and a CD4+ lean was seen in later expanders.

This CDR3 contains 16 residues. J gave up 1 base and V 4 bases, and 10 bases lay outside the gene matches. This clonotype was obtained from an adult woman who had mild COVID-19 (a few samples of this study predate the infection). Cell type and time point are not known. The rearrangement joins TRBV12-3 or TRBV12-4 to TRBJ2-7; 7 bases line up with TRBD1. The sample was PBMCs or a T cell subset sorted from them (not recorded which). CDR3 sequence reads: CASSWGIGQASYEQYF. CDR3 DNA sequence: TGTGCCAGCAGTTGGGGTATAGGACAGGCGTCCTACGAGCAGTACTTC.